These 8 T cell receptor beta chains came from one sample sequenced in a study of Graves' ophthalmopathy and Graves' hyperthyroidism. RNA transcripts yielded amplified TCR beta CDR3 regions. Scientists carried out first-round RT-PCR using HTBI primers and then a second-round multiplex PCR. Via MiXCR, TCRdb re-called the multiplex PCR reads, giving one row per CDR3 protein. The table includes about 640,000 distinct CDR3 sequences, about 40% detected once. Sequencing was done on a sample of peripheral blood. These receptors came from an adult man with Graves' ophthalmopathy.

V is TRBV29-1 and J is TRBJ1-2; no clear D. Looked up from germline, CDR1 is SQVTM and CDR2 is ANQGSEA. Deletions cut 8 bases from V and 12 bases from J, with 19 bases between. This CDR3 has 11 residues. As DNA, the CDR3 is TGCAGCTTGGAGGTTCGTTCCCAGCACACCTTC. Translating gives CSLEVRSQHTF.

This clonotype showed up just a few times. This chain connects TRBV10-3 to TRBJ2-2; 7 bases are a match to TRBD1. Germline values: CDR1 ENHRY, CDR2 SYGVKD. The CDR3 is made up of 12 amino acids. With 10 bases clipped from V and 4 bases from J, the junction kept 3 bases outside the gene matches. In nucleotides, the CDR3 is TGTGCCAGCAGGGGGTCCACCGGGGAGCTGTTTTTT. Translated, it gives CASRGSTGELFF.

This clonotype has only a few counts. This sequence joins TRBV2 and TRBJ1-1, with TRBD1 identical over 8 bases. There are 17 residues in the CDR3. J lost 0 bases, V lost 7 bases, and 13 bases had no gene match. Germline V gene lookup returns CDR1 SNHLY and CDR2 FYNNEI. This CDR3 reads CASTRQGKVSMNTEAFF. In DNA, the CDR3 is TGTGCCAGCACCAGACAGGGGAAGGTTTCGATGAACACTGAAGCTTTCTTT. Looking up the rest from reference TRBV2 and TRBJ1-1 gives the full variable domain: EPEVTQTPSHQVTQMGQEVILRCVPISNHLYFYWYRQILGQKVEFLVSFYNNEISEKSEIFDDQFSVERPDGSNFTLKIRSTKLEDSAMYFCASTRQGKVSMNTEAFFGQGTRLTVV.

This chain uses TRBV19 with TRBJ2-7, with 8 bases fitting TRBD2. Germline values: CDR1 LNHDA, CDR2 SQIVND (reference sequence). Losses at the gene ends were 9 bases for V and 3 bases for J; bases not matched to a gene: 7. CDR3 length equals 13 residues. The CDR3 region has the DNA TGTGCCAGCCGAGGGAGCGGGGGCTACGAGCAGTACTTC. This gives the protein CASRGSGGYEQYF.

The gene calls are TRBV29-1 and TRBJ2-3, with D possibly TRBD1 on 6 matching bases. This CDR3 is built from 11 residues. The germline V gene encodes CDR1 SQVTM and CDR2 ANQGSEA. The V end lost 6 bases, the J end lost 10 bases, and 14 bases lay between the germline ends. The CDR3: CSVNRVRAQYF. CDR3 coding DNA: TGCAGCGTCAACAGGGTGAGGGCGCAGTATTTT.

This chain connects TRBV29-1 to TRBJ1-2, with D uncertain. Trimming removed 2 bases from V and 0 bases from J, with 7 bases in between. The CDR3 consists of 13 residues. Looked up from germline, CDR1 is SQVTM and CDR2 is ANQGSEA. DNA for the CDR3: TGCAGCGTTGAACGGCAGACTAACTATGGCTACACCTTC. Translating gives CSVERQTNYGYTF.

CDR3 nucleotide sequence: TGCAGTGCTCCCACAGACGGCAATCAGCCCCAGCATTTT. The encoded protein is CSAPTDGNQPQHF. The gene calls are TRBV20-1 and TRBJ1-5; no clear D gene. This CDR3 has 13 amino acids. Germline V CDR1 and CDR2: DFQATT, SNEGSKA (reference sequence). V lost 5 bases, J lost 2 bases, and 10 bases lay in between.

On this clonotype: A read error may explain this, as a much larger clone is one base away. The conserved closing phenylalanine or tryptophan is absent in this CDR3, likely reflecting a read error. This chain's CDR3 is CASSKGGKPSYEQYC. For the CDR3, the DNA is TGTGCCAGCAGCAAGGGGGGAAAACCCTCCTACGAGCAGTACTGC. The chain combines TRBV7-2 with TRBJ2-7; D may be TRBD1 or TRBD2 (6 bases each). Trimming took 5 bases from V and 0 from J, leaving 14 bases between them. The CDR3 extends over 15 amino acids. The germline V gene has CDR1 SGHTA and CDR2 FQGNSA.